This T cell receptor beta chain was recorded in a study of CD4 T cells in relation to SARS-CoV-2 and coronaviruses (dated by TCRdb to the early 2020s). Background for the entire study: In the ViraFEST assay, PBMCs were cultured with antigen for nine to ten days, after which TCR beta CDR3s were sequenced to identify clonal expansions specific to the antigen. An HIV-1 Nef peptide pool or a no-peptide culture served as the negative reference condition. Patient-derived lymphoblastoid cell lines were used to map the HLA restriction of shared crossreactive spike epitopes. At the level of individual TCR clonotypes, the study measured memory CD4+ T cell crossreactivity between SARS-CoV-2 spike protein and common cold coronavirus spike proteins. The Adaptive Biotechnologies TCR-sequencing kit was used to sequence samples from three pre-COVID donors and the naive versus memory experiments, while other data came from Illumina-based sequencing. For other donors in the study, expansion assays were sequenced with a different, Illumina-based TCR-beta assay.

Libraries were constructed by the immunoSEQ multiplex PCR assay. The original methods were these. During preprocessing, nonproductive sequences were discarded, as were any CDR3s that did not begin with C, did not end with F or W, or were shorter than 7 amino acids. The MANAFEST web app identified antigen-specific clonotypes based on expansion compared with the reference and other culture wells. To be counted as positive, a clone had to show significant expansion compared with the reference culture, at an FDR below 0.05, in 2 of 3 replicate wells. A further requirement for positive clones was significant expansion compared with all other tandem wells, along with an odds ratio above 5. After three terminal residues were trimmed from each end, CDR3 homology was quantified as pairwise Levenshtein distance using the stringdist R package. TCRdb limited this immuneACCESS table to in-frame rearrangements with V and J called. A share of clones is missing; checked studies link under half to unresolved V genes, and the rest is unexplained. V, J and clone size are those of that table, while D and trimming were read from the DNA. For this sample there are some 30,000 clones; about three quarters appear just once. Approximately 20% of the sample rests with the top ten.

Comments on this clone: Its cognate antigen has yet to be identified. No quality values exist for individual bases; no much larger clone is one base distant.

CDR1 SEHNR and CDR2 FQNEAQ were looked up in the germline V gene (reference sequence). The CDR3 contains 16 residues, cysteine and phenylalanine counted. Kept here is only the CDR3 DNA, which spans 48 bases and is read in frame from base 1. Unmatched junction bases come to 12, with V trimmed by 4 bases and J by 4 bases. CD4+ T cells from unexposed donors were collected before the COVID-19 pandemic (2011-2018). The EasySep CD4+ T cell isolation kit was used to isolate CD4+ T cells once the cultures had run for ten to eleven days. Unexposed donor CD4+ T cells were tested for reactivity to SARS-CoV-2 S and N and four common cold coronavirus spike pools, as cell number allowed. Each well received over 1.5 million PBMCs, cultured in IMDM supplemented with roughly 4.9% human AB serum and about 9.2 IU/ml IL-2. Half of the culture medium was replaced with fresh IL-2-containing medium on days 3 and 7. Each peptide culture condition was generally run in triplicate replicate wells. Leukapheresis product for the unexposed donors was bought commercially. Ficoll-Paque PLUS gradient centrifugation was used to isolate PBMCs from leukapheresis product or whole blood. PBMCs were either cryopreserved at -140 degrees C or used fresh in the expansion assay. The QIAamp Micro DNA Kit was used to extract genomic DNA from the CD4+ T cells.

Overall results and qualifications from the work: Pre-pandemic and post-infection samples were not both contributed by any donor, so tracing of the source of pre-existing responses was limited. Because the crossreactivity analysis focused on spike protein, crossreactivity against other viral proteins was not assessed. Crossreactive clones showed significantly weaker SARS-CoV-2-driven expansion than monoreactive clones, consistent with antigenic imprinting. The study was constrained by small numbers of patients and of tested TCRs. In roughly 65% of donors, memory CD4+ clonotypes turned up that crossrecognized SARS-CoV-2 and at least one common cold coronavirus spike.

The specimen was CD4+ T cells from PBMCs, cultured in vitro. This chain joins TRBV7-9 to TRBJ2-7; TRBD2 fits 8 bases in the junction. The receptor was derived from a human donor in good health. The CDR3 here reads CASSSSAGVSPYEQYF. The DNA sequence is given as TGTGCCAGCAGCTCCTCAGCGGGGGTCTCTCCATACGAGCAGTACTTC. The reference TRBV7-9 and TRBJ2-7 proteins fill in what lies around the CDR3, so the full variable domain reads DTGVSQNPRHKITKRGQNVTFRCDPISEHNRLYWYRQTLGQGPEFLTYFQNEAQLEKSRLLSDRFSAERPKGSFSTLEIQRTEQGDSAMYLCASSSSAGVSPYEQYFGPGTRLTVT.